Sequencing of this T cell receptor (beta chain) was carried out in a study of cytomegalovirus exposure and HLA in healthy donors. Study information: A prior analysis found about 110 million unique TCR beta sequences from around 190 million T cells. Whole-study results and caveats: In an earlier analysis, productive rearrangement rates for most beta V segments clustered near 87% or 30%. Most sequenced TCRs were rare (though some public TCRs occurred in many donors).

Trimming shortened V by 1 base and J by 6 bases, and 16 bases separated the two germline ends. CDR1 SGHNT and CDR2 YENEEA come from the germline V gene. This CDR3 spans 16 amino acids. Worth noting for this clone: Its antigen is unknown.

60 Vbeta and 13 Jbeta primers were used in PCR. Produced via immunoSEQ multiplex PCR; TCRdb's table is partial and in-frame only. This table has 150,000 to 200,000 clones, roughly 80% appearing once. No CMV serostatus entry exists for this donor. The receptor was isolated from a human donor in good health. The chain has TRBV11-3 and TRBJ2-1; no reliable D call. The sequenced sample consisted of PBMCs. CDR3 protein: CASSLAAGSSTNEQFF. The CDR3 region has the DNA TGTGCCAGCAGCTTAGCAGCCGGGTCCTCCACCAATGAGCAGTTCTTC.